This TCR beta chain was sequenced for a study of early T cells in non-severe SARS-CoV-2 infection. Each CDR3 protein gets one entry after TCRdb re-called the 5' RACE reads with MiXCR. Of nearly 70,000 distinct CDR3 sequences listed, 4.6% are singletons. Per germline, CDR1 SGHVS and CDR2 FNYEAQ. Between the trimmed V and J ends, which lost 5 bases and 4 bases, there was a span of 20 bases. The CDR3 covers 16 residues. This clonotype was seen only a few times. This sample comprised whole blood, obtained at baseline. This rearrangement joins TRBV7-6 to TRBJ1-1; D is perhaps TRBD1 (6 bases). The origin of this receptor is an adult who was a healthcare worker with PCR-confirmed SARS-CoV-2 infection or an uninfected control (not recorded which). The donor label of this sample is uncertain. The CDR3 is CASSPWGRGGFTEAFF. In DNA, the CDR3 is TGTGCCAGCAGCCCCTGGGGTAGAGGGGGGTTCACTGAAGCTTTCTTT.